This T cell receptor beta chain stems from a study of blood T cell repertoires in COVID-19. Germline lookup yields CDR1 LGHDT and CDR2 YNNKEL (reference sequence). The trim removed 4 bases at V and 3 bases at J, leaving 5 bases unmatched. This CDR3 has 15 residues. Sequencing was performed with immunoSEQ multiplex PCR; in TCRdb, only in-frame clones are kept and a portion is missing. The sample records roughly 230,000 clones, 84% being singletons. The chain uses TRBV3-1 (or the pseudogene TRBV3-2) and TRBJ2-5, with 10 bases that match TRBD1. The specimen sequenced was peripheral blood. This TCR came from a man in his fifties with active or convalescent COVID-19. Here the CDR3 reads CASSPGTGVKETQYF. The CDR3, as DNA: TGTGCCAGCAGCCCCGGGACAGGGGTCAAAGAGACCCAGTACTTC.